A selection of T cell receptor beta chains follows, all from one sample in a study of CD8 T cells in ankylosing spondylitis. TCRdb re-called the 5' RACE reads through MiXCR, storing one row per CDR3 protein. This table holds around 770,000 distinct CDR3 sequences, about 12% found once. Sequences were obtained from blood, either unsorted or a sorted T cell fraction (not recorded which). These receptors all stem from a male donor with ankylosing spondylitis. Both conserved end residues are part of each CDR3. D genes are given only for firm matches. Expanded clones get a size class; other rows say once, few or many, or leave the size out.

clone_size	v_call	d_call	cdr3_length	j_call	cdr3_aa	cdr3_nt
few	TRBV18	TRBD1	14	TRBJ2-7	CASSRLGQDYEQYF	TGTGCCAGCTCACGCCTGGGACAGGACTACGAGCAGTACTTC
-	TRBV5-1	-	14	TRBJ1-5	CASSFAGGRQPQHF	TGCGCCAGCAGCTTTGCGGGGGGCAGGCAGCCCCAGCATTTT
few	TRBV10-3	-	13	TRBJ1-1	CAISRDDLSEAFF	TGTGCCATCAGTCGGGACGACTTATCTGAAGCTTTCTTT
-	TRBV7-9	-	12	TRBJ1-4	CASSLEDGGVFF	TGTGCCAGCAGCTTAGAGGACGGAGGGGTGTTTTTT
few	TRBV28	-	19	TRBJ1-6	CASSLTRTRLISSNSPLHF	TGTGCCAGCAGTTTAACAAGGACCCGCTTAATATCGTCTAATTCACCCCTCCACTTT
many	TRBV5-1	-	14	TRBJ2-7	CASSLGSGNYEQYF	TGCGCCAGCAGCTTGGGGTCGGGAAACTACGAGCAGTACTTC
few	TRBV20-1	TRBD1	15	TRBJ1-6	CSAHPRDRAPSPLHF	TGCAGTGCCCACCCCCGGGACAGGGCCCCTTCACCCCTCCACTTT
few	TRBV6-5	-	15	TRBJ2-3	CASSYWGDSTDTQYF	TGTGCCAGCAGTTACTGGGGGGATTCGACAGATACGCAGTATTTT
-	TRBV7-3	TRBD1	13	TRBJ2-1	CASSRDPGGEQFF	TGTGCCAGCAGTCGTGACCCAGGGGGCGAGCAGTTCTTC
-	TRBV25-1	-	15	TRBJ1-4	CASSPLGAATEKLFF	TGTGCCAGCAGTCCACTAGGGGCAGCTACAGAAAAACTGTTTTTT
few	TRBV6-1	-	13	TRBJ1-4	CASTEYLGEKLFF	TGTGCCAGCACGGAGTATCTGGGGGAAAAACTGTTTTTT
many	TRBV12-3/TRBV12-4	-	13	TRBJ2-2	CASSLNPTGELFF	TGTGCCAGCAGTTTGAATCCTACAGGGGAGCTGTTTTTT
few	TRBV7-2	-	16	TRBJ2-1	CASSLLPRGSYNEQFF	TGTGCCAGCAGCTTATTGCCCAGGGGCTCCTACAATGAGCAGTTCTTC
-	TRBV4-2	TRBD1	17	TRBJ2-6	CASSHNTGASGANVLTF	TGTGCCAGCAGCCACAATACAGGGGCCTCTGGGGCCAACGTCCTGACTTTC
-	TRBV27	-	14	TRBJ1-5	CASRRAGINQPQHF	TGTGCCAGCAGGAGGGCAGGAATAAATCAGCCCCAGCATTTT
-	TRBV2	-	12	TRBJ2-5	CASSNRAETQYF	TGTGCCAGCAGTAACAGGGCAGAGACCCAGTACTTC
few	TRBV9	-	13	TRBJ2-1	CASSVGSYDEQFF	TGTGCCAGCAGCGTAGGATCGTACGATGAGCAGTTCTTC
-	TRBV5-5	-	16	TRBJ1-2	CASSRKGRADGYGYTF	TGTGCCAGCAGCAGGAAGGGCAGGGCGGATGGCTATGGCTACACCTTC
-	TRBV20-1	TRBD2	12	TRBJ2-7	CSGVSGRYEQYF	TGCAGTGGTGTTAGCGGGAGGTACGAGCAGTACTTC
-	TRBV2	-	15	TRBJ1-1	CASNHEGGPNTEAFF	TGTGCCAGCAATCATGAGGGGGGCCCGAACACTGAAGCTTTCTTT
-	TRBV7-9	TRBD1	14	TRBJ1-3	CASSFPGQGVTIYF	TGTGCCAGCAGCTTCCCGGGACAGGGTGTCACCATATATTTT
few	TRBV5-5	-	16	TRBJ2-7	CASSVFAGRSWYEQYF	TGTGCCAGCAGCGTCTTCGCTGGGCGATCTTGGTACGAGCAGTACTTC
-	TRBV6-1	-	15	TRBJ2-3	CASSGAGGGTSTQYF	TGTGCCAGCAGTGGGGCGGGTGGAGGCACCTCTACGCAGTATTTT
-	TRBV20-1	-	13	TRBJ1-1	CSATQTGHTEAFF	TGCAGTGCTACCCAAACAGGGCACACTGAAGCTTTCTTT
few	TRBV10-3	-	13	TRBJ1-5	CAISDRDHQPQHF	TGTGCCATCAGTGACAGGGATCATCAGCCCCAGCATTTT
few	TRBV20-1	-	12	TRBJ1-3	CSGRASGNTIYF	TGCAGTGGGAGGGCCTCTGGAAACACCATATATTTT
many	TRBV20-1	-	13	TRBJ1-1	CSARDRGNTEAFF	TGCAGTGCTAGAGATCGGGGTAACACTGAAGCTTTCTTT
many	TRBV25-1	-	14	TRBJ1-4	CASSDPGDGEKLFF	TGTGCCAGCAGTGATCCAGGGGATGGTGAAAAACTGTTTTTT
-	TRBV20-1	-	11	TRBJ1-2	CSARTRNGYTF	TGCAGTGCTAGGACCAGGAATGGCTACACCTTC
few	TRBV5-5	-	14	TRBJ2-1	CASSLFGVNNEQFF	TGTGCCAGCAGCTTGTTCGGCGTCAACAATGAGCAGTTCTTC
-	TRBV5-6	TRBD1	15	TRBJ1-6	CASSLGDRGRSPLHF	TGTGCCAGCAGCTTGGGTGACAGGGGGCGATCACCCCTCCACTTT
-	TRBV7-2	-	13	TRBJ1-2	CASSQQAWGEYTF	TGTGCCAGCAGCCAACAGGCCTGGGGGGAATACACCTTC
once	TRBV10-3	-	14	TRBJ2-5	CAISLQGGGETQYF	TGTGCCATCAGCTTACAGGGGGGAGGGGAGACCCAGTACTTC
many	TRBV5-1	TRBD1	17	TRBJ1-5	CASSPGDRPSAHQPQHF	TGCGCCAGCAGCCCTGGGGACAGGCCTTCGGCCCATCAGCCCCAGCATTTT
many	TRBV29-1	-	14	TRBJ2-7	CSVGNRLSSYEQYF	TGCAGCGTTGGGAACAGGTTAAGCTCCTACGAGCAGTACTTC
-	TRBV18	-	15	TRBJ1-1	CASSPQKGANTEAFF	TGTGCCAGCTCACCACAGAAGGGAGCGAACACTGAAGCTTTCTTT
-	TRBV9	-	16	TRBJ2-5	CASSRYGQGVLETQYF	TGTGCCAGCAGTCGTTATGGCCAGGGAGTTTTGGAGACCCAGTACTTC
many	TRBV29-1	TRBD1	14	TRBJ2-7	CSVEEGTGAFEQYF	TGCAGCGTTGAAGAGGGGACAGGGGCTTTCGAGCAGTACTTC
-	TRBV6-5	-	13	TRBJ1-4	CASSLGASEKLFF	TGTGCCAGCAGTTTGGGGGCAAGTGAAAAACTGTTTTTT
-	TRBV6-1	-	13	TRBJ1-4	CASRPTGGEKLFF	TGTGCCAGCAGGCCTACAGGAGGGGAAAAACTGTTTTTT
many	TRBV29-1	-	14	TRBJ2-1	CSARDPPRLNEQFF	TGCAGCGCAAGGGACCCCCCCCGCCTCAATGAGCAGTTCTTC
few	TRBV7-7	TRBD2	16	TRBJ2-1	CASSPGLAGPQNEQFF	TGTGCTAGCAGCCCAGGACTAGCGGGCCCTCAAAATGAGCAGTTCTTC
many	TRBV20-1	TRBD1	14	TRBJ1-2	CSARPGTATYGYTF	TGCAGTGCTAGACCCGGGACAGCGACCTATGGCTACACCTTC
many	TRBV6-2/TRBV6-3	-	14	TRBJ1-1	CASRKHGVDTEAFF	TGTGCCAGCCGAAAACACGGGGTGGACACTGAAGCTTTCTTT
few	TRBV25-1	-	15	TRBJ1-4	CASSDPGTFNEKLFF	TGTGCCAGCAGTGACCCCGGGACCTTTAATGAAAAACTGTTTTTT
-	TRBV5-6	-	13	TRBJ2-5	CASSLSVSETQYF	TGTGCCAGCAGCTTGAGTGTGTCGGAGACCCAGTACTTC
-	TRBV11-2	TRBD2	15	TRBJ2-5	CASSSGRLAEETQYF	TGTGCCAGCAGCTCCGGCCGACTAGCTGAGGAGACCCAGTACTTC
-	TRBV7-9	TRBD1	17	TRBJ1-5	CASSLGARGQANQPQHF	TGTGCCAGCAGCTTAGGGGCACGTGGACAGGCGAATCAGCCCCAGCATTTT
many	TRBV5-1	-	14	TRBJ2-3	CASSAAGTPDTQYF	TGCGCCAGCAGCGCCGCAGGGACCCCAGATACGCAGTATTTT
-	TRBV27	TRBD2	15	TRBJ2-3	CASAGSGRGTDTQYF	TGTGCCAGCGCCGGAAGCGGGAGGGGCACAGATACGCAGTATTTT
few	TRBV28	-	15	TRBJ1-2	CASSATLTVVSGYTF	TGTGCCAGCAGCGCCACCCTTACAGTGGTGAGCGGCTACACCTTC
few	TRBV7-2	TRBD2	15	TRBJ2-1	CASSLFLAVDNEQFF	TGTGCCAGCAGCTTATTTCTAGCGGTTGACAATGAGCAGTTCTTC
-	TRBV29-1	TRBD1	12	TRBJ1-2	CSVGTGGSGYTF	TGCAGCGTGGGGACAGGGGGCTCTGGCTACACCTTC
-	TRBV5-6	TRBD1	15	TRBJ2-7	CASSRRDSGNYEQYF	TGTGCCAGCAGCCGCCGGGACAGTGGCAACTACGAGCAGTACTTC
many	TRBV29-1	-	10	TRBJ1-1	CSGGGSEAFF	TGCAGCGGTGGGGGGAGTGAAGCTTTCTTT
-	TRBV7-2	-	13	TRBJ2-2	CASSLTRTGELFF	TGTGCCAGCAGCTTAACGAGGACCGGGGAGCTGTTTTTT
few	TRBV28	-	17	TRBJ2-1	CASSLAFWGNSYNEQFF	TGTGCCAGCAGTTTAGCATTTTGGGGAAATTCCTACAATGAGCAGTTCTTC
-	TRBV7-2	TRBD2	14	TRBJ2-1	CATQSLAGDNEQFF	TGTGCCACCCAGAGTTTAGCGGGAGACAATGAGCAGTTCTTC